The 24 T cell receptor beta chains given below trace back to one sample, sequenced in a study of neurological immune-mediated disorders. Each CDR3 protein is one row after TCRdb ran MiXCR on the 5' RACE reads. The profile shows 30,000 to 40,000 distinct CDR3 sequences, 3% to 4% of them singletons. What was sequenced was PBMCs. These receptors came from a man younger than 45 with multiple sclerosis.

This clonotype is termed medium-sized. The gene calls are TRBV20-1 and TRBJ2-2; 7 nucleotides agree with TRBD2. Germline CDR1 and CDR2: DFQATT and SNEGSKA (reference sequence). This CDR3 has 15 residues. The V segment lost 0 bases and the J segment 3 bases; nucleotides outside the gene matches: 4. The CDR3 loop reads CSARDWLADTGELFF. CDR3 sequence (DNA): TGCAGTGCTAGAGATTGGCTAGCGGACACCGGGGAGCTGTTTTTT.

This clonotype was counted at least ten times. CDR3 amino acids: CSARDPGRNVYEQYF. For the CDR3, the DNA is TGCAGTGCTAGAGATCCAGGGAGGAACGTGTACGAGCAGTACTTC. The V and J genes are TRBV20-1 and TRBJ2-7; a possible D gene is TRBD2 (6 bases). Trimming took 0 bases from V and 4 from J, leaving 16 bases between them. The germline CDR1 and CDR2 sequences are DFQATT and SNEGSKA (reference sequence). CDR3 length equals 15 residues.

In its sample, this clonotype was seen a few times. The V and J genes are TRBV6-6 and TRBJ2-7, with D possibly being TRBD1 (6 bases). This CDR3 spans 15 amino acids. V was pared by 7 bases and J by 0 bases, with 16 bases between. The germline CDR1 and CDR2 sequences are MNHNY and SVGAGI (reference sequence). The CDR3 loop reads CASIQRDMSSYEQYF. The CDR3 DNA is TGTGCCAGCATCCAACGGGACATGAGCTCCTACGAGCAGTACTTC.

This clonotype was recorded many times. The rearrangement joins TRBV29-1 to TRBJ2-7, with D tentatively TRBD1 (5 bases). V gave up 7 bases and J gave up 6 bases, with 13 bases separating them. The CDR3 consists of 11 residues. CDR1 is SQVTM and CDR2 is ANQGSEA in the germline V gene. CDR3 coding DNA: TGCAGCGCCAGGGAAGCCGGCGAGCAGTACTTC. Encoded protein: CSAREAGEQYF.

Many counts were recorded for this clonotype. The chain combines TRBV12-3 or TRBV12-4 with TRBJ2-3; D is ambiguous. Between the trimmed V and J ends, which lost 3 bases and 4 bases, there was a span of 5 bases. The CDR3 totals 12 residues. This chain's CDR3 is CASSFMSDTQYF. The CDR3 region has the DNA TGTGCCAGCAGTTTCATGTCAGATACGCAGTATTTT.

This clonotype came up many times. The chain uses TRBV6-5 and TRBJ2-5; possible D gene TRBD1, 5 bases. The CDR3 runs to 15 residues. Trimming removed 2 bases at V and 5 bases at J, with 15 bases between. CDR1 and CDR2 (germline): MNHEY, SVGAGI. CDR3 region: CASSYARTRVETQYF. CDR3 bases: TGTGCCAGCAGTTACGCCAGGACAAGGGTGGAGACCCAGTACTTC.

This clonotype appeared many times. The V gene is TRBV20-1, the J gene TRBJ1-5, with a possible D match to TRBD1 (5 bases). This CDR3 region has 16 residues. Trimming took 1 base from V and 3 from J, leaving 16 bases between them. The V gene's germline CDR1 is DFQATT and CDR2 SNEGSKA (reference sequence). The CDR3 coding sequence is TGCAGTGCTAGAGTTATATCTCGACAGACCAATCAGCCCCAGCATTTT. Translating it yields CSARVISRQTNQPQHF.

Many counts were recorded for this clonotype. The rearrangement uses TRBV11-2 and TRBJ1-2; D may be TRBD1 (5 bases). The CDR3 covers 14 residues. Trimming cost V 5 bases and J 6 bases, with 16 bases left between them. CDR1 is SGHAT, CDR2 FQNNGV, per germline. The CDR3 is CASSAHSGGDGYTF. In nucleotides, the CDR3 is TGTGCCAGCAGCGCACACTCGGGAGGGGATGGCTACACCTTC.

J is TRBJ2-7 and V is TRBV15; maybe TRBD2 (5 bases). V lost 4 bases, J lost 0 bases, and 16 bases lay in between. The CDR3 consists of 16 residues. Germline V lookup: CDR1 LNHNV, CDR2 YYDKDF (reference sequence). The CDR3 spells CATSTESGSFSYEQYF. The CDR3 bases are TGTGCCACCAGCACAGAGTCGGGGTCTTTCTCCTACGAGCAGTACTTC.

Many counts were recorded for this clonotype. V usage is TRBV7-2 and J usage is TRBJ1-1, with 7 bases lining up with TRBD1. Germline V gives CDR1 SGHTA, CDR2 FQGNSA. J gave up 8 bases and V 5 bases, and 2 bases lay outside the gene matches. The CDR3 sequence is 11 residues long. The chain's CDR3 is CASSADREAFF. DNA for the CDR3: TGTGCCAGCAGCGCGGACAGGGAAGCTTTCTTT.

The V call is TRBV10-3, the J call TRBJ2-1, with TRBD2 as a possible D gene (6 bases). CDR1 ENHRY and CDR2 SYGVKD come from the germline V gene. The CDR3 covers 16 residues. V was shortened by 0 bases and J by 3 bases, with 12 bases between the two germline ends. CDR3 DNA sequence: TGTGCCATCAGTGAGTCCCCTGCCGGGAGCTACAATGAGCAGTTCTTC. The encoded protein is CAISESPAGSYNEQFF.

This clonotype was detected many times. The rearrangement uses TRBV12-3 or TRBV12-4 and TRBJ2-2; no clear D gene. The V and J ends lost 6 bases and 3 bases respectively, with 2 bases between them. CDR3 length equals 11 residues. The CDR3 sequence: CASRDTGELFF. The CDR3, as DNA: TGTGCCAGCAGGGACACCGGGGAGCTGTTTTTT.

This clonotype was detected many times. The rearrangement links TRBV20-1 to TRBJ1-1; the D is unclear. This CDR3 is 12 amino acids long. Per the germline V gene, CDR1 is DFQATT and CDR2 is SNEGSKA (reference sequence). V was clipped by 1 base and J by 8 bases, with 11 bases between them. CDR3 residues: CSARVGLLEAFF. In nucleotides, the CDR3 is TGCAGTGCTAGAGTGGGTCTCCTGGAAGCTTTCTTT.

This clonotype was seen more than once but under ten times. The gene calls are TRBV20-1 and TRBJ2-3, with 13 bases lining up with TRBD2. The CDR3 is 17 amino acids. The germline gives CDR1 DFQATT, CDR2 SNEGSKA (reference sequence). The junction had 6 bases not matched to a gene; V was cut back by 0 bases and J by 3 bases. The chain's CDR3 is CSARDGTSGGATDTQYF. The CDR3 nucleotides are TGCAGTGCTAGAGATGGAACTAGCGGGGGGGCGACAGATACGCAGTATTTT.

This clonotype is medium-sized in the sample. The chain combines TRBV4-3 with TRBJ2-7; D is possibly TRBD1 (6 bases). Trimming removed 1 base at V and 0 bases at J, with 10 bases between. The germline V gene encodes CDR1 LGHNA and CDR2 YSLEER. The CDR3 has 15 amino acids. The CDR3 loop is CASSQAPTGSYEQYF. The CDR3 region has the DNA TGCGCCAGCAGCCAAGCCCCGACAGGCTCCTACGAGCAGTACTTC.

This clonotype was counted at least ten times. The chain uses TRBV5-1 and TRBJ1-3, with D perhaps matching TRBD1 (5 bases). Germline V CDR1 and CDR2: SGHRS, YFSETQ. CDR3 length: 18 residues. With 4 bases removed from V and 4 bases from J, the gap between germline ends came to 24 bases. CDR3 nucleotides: TGCGCCAGCAGCCCCCGTACCGGACAAGGTCTTGGGGGAAACACCATATATTTT. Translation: CASSPRTGQGLGGNTIYF.

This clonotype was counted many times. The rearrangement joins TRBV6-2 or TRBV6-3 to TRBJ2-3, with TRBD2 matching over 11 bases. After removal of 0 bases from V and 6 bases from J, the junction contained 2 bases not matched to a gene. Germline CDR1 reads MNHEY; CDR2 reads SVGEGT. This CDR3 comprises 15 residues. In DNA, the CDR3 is TGTGCCAGCAGTTACTCGGCTAGCGGGGGGGATACGCAGTATTTT. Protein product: CASSYSASGGDTQYF.

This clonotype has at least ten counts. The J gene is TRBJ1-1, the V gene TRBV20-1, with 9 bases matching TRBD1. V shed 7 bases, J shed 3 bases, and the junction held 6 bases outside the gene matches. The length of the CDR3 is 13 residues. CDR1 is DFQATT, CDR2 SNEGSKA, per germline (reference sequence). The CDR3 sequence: CSVKTGGDTEAFF. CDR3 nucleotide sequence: TGCAGTGTTAAGACAGGGGGGGACACTGAAGCTTTCTTT.

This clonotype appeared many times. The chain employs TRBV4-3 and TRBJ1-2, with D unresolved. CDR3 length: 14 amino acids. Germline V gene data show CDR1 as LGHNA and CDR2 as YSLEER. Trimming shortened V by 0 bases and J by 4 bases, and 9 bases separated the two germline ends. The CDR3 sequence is CASSQDLVIYGYTF. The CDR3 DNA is TGCGCCAGCAGCCAAGATTTAGTGATCTATGGCTACACCTTC.

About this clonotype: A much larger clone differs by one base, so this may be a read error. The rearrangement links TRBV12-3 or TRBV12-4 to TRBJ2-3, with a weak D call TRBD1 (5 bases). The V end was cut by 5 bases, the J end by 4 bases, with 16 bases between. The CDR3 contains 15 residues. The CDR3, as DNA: TGTGCCAGCAGTCCACACAGGTCCCCGCCAGATACGCAGTATTTT. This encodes CASSPHRSPPDTQYF.

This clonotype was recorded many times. The CDR3 loop is CASSLQGGTGELFF. The CDR3 coding sequence is TGCGCCAGCAGCTTGCAGGGCGGCACCGGGGAGCTGTTTTTT. The rearrangement links TRBV5-1 to TRBJ2-2; maybe TRBD1 (5 bases). Trimming took off 1 base at V and 4 bases at J, with 8 bases between the two ends. Per the germline V gene, CDR1 is SGHRS and CDR2 is YFSETQ. This CDR3 spans 14 amino acids.

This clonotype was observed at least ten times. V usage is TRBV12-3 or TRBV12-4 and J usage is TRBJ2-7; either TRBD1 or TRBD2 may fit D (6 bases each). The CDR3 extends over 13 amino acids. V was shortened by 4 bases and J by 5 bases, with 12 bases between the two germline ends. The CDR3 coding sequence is TGTGCCAGCAGTTCAGACGGGGGCAACGAGCAGTACTTC. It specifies CASSSDGGNEQYF.

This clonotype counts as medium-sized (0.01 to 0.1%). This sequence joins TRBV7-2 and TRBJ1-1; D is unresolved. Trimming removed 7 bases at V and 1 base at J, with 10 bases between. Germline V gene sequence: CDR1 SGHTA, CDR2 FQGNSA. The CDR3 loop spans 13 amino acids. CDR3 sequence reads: CASTPLRNTEAFF. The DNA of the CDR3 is TGTGCCAGCACCCCACTTCGGAACACTGAAGCTTTCTTT.

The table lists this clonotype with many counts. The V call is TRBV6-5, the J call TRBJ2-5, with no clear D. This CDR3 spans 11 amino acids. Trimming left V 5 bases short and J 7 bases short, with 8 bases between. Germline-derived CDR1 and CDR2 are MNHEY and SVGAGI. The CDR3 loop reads CASSRGWTQYF. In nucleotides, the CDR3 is TGTGCCAGCAGTCGCGGTTGGACCCAGTACTTC.